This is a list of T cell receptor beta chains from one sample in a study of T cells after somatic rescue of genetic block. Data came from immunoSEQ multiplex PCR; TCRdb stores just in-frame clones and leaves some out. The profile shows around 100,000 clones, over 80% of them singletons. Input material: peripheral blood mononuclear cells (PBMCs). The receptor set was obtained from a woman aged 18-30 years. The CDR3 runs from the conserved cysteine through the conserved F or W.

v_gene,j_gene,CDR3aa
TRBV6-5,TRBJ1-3,CASSYSSVSGNTIYF
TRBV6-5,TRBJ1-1,CASSYSSPNTEAFF
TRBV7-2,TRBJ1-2,CASSLGTGISTSYGYTF
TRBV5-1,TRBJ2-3,CASSFLADTDTQYF
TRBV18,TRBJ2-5,CASSPGGGETQYF
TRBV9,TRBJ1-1,CASSSQGGVNTEAFF
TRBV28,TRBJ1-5,CATIQGGGNQPQHF
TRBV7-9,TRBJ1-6,CASSRTLGTGPDSPLHF
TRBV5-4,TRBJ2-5,CASSRRTGGLETQYF
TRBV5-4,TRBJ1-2,CASSLMGDLRYGYTF
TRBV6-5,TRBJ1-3,CASSYSQGSGNTIYF
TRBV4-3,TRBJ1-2,CASSQDGAQGGYGYTF
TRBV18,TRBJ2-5,CASSPPAEETQYF
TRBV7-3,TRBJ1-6,CASSSGAASSPLHF
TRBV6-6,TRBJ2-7,CASSNTDLFSYEQYF
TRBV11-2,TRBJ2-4,CASSFQLAKNIQYF
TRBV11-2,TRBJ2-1,CASSLARFLYNEQFF
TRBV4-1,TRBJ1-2,CASSQDPGDYGYTF
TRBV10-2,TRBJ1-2,CASSESGGYYGYTF
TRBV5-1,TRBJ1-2,CASSQGQGDYGYTF
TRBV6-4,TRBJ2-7,CASTYPRKALHF
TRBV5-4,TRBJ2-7,CASSLALSGASSYEQYF
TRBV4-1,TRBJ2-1,CASSQDRLTGKQFF
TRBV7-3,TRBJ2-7,CASSSFDIPYEQYF
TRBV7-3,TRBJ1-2,CASSPKPPDREIGYGYTF
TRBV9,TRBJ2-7,CASSLGGEPYEQYF
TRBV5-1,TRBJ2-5,CASSRPGLQETQYF
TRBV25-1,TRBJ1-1,CASSPSDGLNTEAFF
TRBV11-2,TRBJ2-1,CASSLDLGRHNEQFF
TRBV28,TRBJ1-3,CASRGVRNTIYF
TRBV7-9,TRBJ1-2,CASSPVGQGTYGYTF
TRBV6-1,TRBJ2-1,CASSPPRDSFNEQFF
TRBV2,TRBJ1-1,CASSGLSNPEAFF
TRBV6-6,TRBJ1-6,CASSYSGTGVVSPLHF
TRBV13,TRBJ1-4,CASNRNNEKLFF
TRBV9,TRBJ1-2,CASSVGVGYGYTF
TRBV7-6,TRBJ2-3,CASSLAGGRVGTDTQYF
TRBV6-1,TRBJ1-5,CASSENRKNQPQHF
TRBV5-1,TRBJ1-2,CASSQDYGYTF
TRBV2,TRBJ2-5,CASSRWTGTQETQYF
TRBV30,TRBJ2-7,CAWSQGAGYEQYF
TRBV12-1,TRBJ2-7,CASILEGQGLGEQYF